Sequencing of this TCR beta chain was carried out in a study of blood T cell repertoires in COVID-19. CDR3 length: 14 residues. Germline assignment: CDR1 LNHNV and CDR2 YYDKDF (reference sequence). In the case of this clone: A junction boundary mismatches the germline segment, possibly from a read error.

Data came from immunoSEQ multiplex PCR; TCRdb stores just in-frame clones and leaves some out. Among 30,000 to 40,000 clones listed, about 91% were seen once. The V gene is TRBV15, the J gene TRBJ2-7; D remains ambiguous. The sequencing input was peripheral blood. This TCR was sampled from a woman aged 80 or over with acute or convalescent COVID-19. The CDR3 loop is CATSRTAAFPEVNF. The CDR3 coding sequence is TGTGCCACCAGCAGGACTGCCGCCTTCCCAGAGGTGAACTTC.